The 7 T cell receptor beta chains below were found in one sample sequenced in a study of blood T cells in healthy people across ages. Sample-barcoded 5' priming and a J-beta primer mix drove a second PCR of about 6 to 12 cycles. TCRdb reanalysed the 5' RACE reads using MiXCR and keeps one entry per CDR3 protein. In the table there are about 1.4 million distinct CDR3 sequences, approximately 59% of which are singletons. Sequenced input: blood. The receptors here all came from a man aged 18 to 30 in good health.

The genes are TRBV2 and TRBJ1-2; D is possibly TRBD1 (5 bases). CDR3 length: 11 residues. V was shortened by 8 bases and J by 12 bases, with 16 bases between the two germline ends. Germline V CDR1 and CDR2: SNHLY, FYNNEI. The CDR3 DNA is TGTGCCAGCCATCTCGCGTGGGACGACACCTTC. Protein sequence: CASHLAWDDTF.

The CDR3 DNA sequence: TGTGCCATCAACACGAACTATGGCTACACCTTC. This gives the protein CAINTNYGYTF. This chain links TRBV10-3 with TRBJ1-2; D not certain. This CDR3 comprises 11 residues. Per the germline V gene, CDR1 is ENHRY and CDR2 is SYGVKD. The ends were cut back, 7 bases at V and 2 bases at J, with 5 bases in the middle.

The chain combines TRBV5-1 with TRBJ1-1; tentatively, D is TRBD1 (5 bases). Trimming removed 3 bases from V and 1 base from J, with 16 bases in between. Germline CDR1 SGHRS, CDR2 YFSETQ. CDR3 length equals 16 residues. Here the CDR3 reads CASSYGQALGNTEAFF. CDR3 DNA: TGCGCCAGCAGCTACGGACAAGCCCTGGGGAACACTGAAGCTTTCTTT.

This rearrangement joins TRBV4-1 to TRBJ2-1, with D maybe TRBD2 (5 bases). The CDR3 runs 16 residues. Germline CDR1 MGHRA, CDR2 YSYEKL. Trimming pared 6 bases from V and 1 base from J, leaving 16 bases between. The CDR3 nucleotides read TGCGCCAGCAGGCCCCTCTTTGGGAGTTCCTACAATGAGCAGTTCTTC. Translating it yields CASRPLFGSSYNEQFF.

This clonotype came up a few times. The chain couples TRBV10-3 to TRBJ1-5; D is unclear. Trimming removed 3 bases at V and 0 bases at J, with 9 bases between. Germline CDR1 ENHRY, CDR2 SYGVKD. The CDR3 is 15 residues long. This chain's CDR3 is CAISEGSSSNQPQHF. DNA for the CDR3: TGTGCCATCAGTGAAGGCAGCTCTAGCAATCAGCCCCAGCATTTT.

This clonotype was found a few times. This sequence joins TRBV11-2 and TRBJ2-1; D unresolved. The CDR3 contains 16 residues. Trimming cost V 0 bases and J 3 bases, with 12 bases left between them. Germline CDR1 reads SGHAT; CDR2 reads FQNNGV. The CDR3 reads CASSLDPGAYYNEQFF. The CDR3 DNA sequence: TGTGCCAGCAGCTTAGACCCGGGTGCCTACTACAATGAGCAGTTCTTC.

The sample holds one count of this clonotype. The rearrangement uses TRBV9 and TRBJ1-2; D ambiguous. This CDR3 is built from 15 residues. The V end lost 4 bases, the J end lost 3 bases, and 16 bases lay between the germline ends. The germline V gene has CDR1 SGDLS and CDR2 YYNGEE. CDR3 in DNA: TGTGCCAGCAGCAGTCGACCCGAGCCGGACTATGGCTACACCTTC. Its translation: CASSSRPEPDYGYTF.